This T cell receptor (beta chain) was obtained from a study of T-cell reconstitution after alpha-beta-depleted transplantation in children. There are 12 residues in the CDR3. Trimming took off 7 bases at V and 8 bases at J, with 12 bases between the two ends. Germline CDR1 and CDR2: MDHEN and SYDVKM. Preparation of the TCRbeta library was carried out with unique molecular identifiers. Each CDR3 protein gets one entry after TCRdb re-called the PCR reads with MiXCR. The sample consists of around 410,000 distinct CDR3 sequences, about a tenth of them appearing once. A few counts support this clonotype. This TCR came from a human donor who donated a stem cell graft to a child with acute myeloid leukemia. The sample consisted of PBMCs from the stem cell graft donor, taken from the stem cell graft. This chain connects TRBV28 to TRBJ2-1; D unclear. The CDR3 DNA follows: TGTGCCAGCAAGAAACAATTGGATGAGCAGTTCTTC. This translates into CASKKQLDEQFF.